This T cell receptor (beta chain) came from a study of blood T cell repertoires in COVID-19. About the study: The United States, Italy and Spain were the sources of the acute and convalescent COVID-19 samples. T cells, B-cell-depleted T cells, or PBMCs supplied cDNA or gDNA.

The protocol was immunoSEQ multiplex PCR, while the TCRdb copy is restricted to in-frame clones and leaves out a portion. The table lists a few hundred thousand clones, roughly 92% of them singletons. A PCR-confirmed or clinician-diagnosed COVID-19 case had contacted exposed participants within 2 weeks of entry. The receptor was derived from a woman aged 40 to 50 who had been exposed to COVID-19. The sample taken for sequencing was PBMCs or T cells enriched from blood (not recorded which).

This chain's CDR3 is CASSEGGERREKLFF. In DNA, the CDR3 is TGTGCCAGCAGTGAAGGCGGGGAAAGGCGTGAAAAACTGTTTTTT. V gene TRBV6-1 combines with J gene TRBJ1-4, with no clear D. CDR3 length equals 15 residues. Per germline, CDR1 MNHNS and CDR2 SASEGT. Trimming took off 1 base at V and 7 bases at J, with 13 bases between the two ends.